This record covers a single TCR beta chain. Its antigen is not identified. Little can be read into the size of this beta chain, an off-target read in a library designed for alpha chains. Germline CDR1 and CDR2: MNHEY and SVGEGT. The CDR3 covers 13 residues. The data are from a study of glioma-infiltrating T cells. The study's findings and limits: Non-neoplastic patients had below-expected tissue-blood divergence, while all gliomas exceeded expectation.

TCR alpha and beta CDR3 regions were amplified from RNA using iRepertoire nested multiplex PCR. Input was 100-400 ng of tissue mRNA or PBMC total RNA. TCRdb called the multiplex PCR reads again in MiXCR, with one record for every CDR3 protein. The sample has 3,500 to 5,000 distinct CDR3 sequences; 92% are singletons. The TCR sequence derives from a human donor with low-grade glioma or glioblastoma, undergoing nonglioma brain surgery, or in good health (not recorded which). The V gene is TRBV6-2 or TRBV6-3, the J gene TRBJ2-1; possibly TRBD1 for D (6 bases). Judging by the DNA end, TRBJ2-7 fits better; the J call may be wrong. Sequenced: glioma tissue, nonneoplastic brain tissue, or PBMCs (not recorded which). The CDR3 DNA reads TGTGCCAGCGGCCGGGACACCCCCTACGAGCAGTACTTC. Translated, it gives CASGRDTPYEQYF.